A single sample gave rise to the 17 T cell receptor beta chains below, sequenced in a study of T cell clonality in common variable immunodeficiency. Generated by immunoSEQ multiplex PCR, the TCRdb table keeps only in-frame clones and is missing some. The data show 40,000 to 45,000 clones, with none appearing a single time. The sequencing input was peripheral blood mononuclear cells. The receptors stem from a person aged 18-70 years in good health.

At least ten counts were recorded for this clone. The sequenced fragment ends 3 residues before the CDR3 boundary, so the rest is inferred from the germline J gene. J is TRBJ2-3 and V is TRBV20-1; D possibly corresponds to TRBD2 (6 bases). CDR1 and CDR2 from the germline V gene are DFQATT and SNEGSKA (reference sequence). The CDR3 consists of 15 residues. Trimming removed 6 bases from V and 2 bases from J, with 18 bases in between. The sequenced part of the CDR3 DNA is TGCAGTGCCACGCCGGGACTCCAGGACACAGATACG. Its protein product is CSATPGLQDTDT. The entire CDR3 protein is CSATPGLQDTDTQYF.

This clone occurred many times. Compared with germline, one end of the junction differs, possibly owing to a read error. The CDR3 end is not reached by the read, which stops 3 residues before it; the germline J gene fills it in. The gene calls are TRBV4-2 and TRBJ2-2; the match to TRBD1 covers 7 bases. The CDR3 runs to 14 residues. CDR1 is LGHNA, CDR2 YNFKEQ, per germline. Incomplete CDR3 DNA: TGCGCCAGCAGCCAACCTACAGGGGCCGGGGAG. It yields the protein CASSQPTGAGE. The complete CDR3 reads CASSQPTGAGELFF.

This clone was recorded many times. The read ends 3 residues shy of where the CDR3 ends; the end is completed using the germline J gene. The chain recombines TRBV30 with TRBJ1-4, with D possibly being TRBD1 (5 bases). Germline V CDR1 and CDR2: GTSNPN, SVGIG (reference sequence). This CDR3 spans 16 amino acids. Trimming took off 4 bases at V and 3 bases at J, with 18 bases between the two ends. CDR3 protein: CAWTPPFPGANEKLFF. CDR3 bases read: TGTGCCTGGACGCCCCCCTTCCCGGGGGCTAATGAAAAA.

The table lists this clone with many counts. The CDR3 goes on 3 residues after the read ends, and that part is filled in from the germline J gene. The V and J genes are TRBV28 and TRBJ1-1, with D maybe TRBD1 (5 bases). Germline V gives CDR1 MDHEN, CDR2 SYDVKM. Trimming shortened V by 8 bases and J by 1 base, and 20 bases separated the two germline ends. CDR3 length: 16 residues. The CDR3 is CASLPLGRGENTEAFF. The sequenced CDR3 bases are TGTGCCAGCCTCCCCCTGGGAAGGGGAGAGAACACTGAA.

The sample holds many counts of this clone. Read sequence stops 3 residues before the CDR3 end, and the germline J gene provides the missing end. The rearrangement joins TRBV5-5 to TRBJ2-7; 10 positions agree with TRBD1. The CDR3 spans 15 residues. V lost 0 bases, J lost 2 bases, and 2 bases stayed unmatched. Germline loops: CDR1 SGHKS, CDR2 YYEKEE (reference sequence). The CDR3 is CASSLGGQGTYEQYF. The sequenced CDR3 bases are TGTGCCAGCAGCTTGGGGGGACAGGGGACCTACGAG.

This clone has a count of ten or more. The missing CDR3 end, 3 residues past where the read stops, is filled in from the germline J gene. The gene calls are TRBV30 and TRBJ2-4, with a weak D call TRBD1 (6 bases). Germline CDR1 and CDR2: GTSNPN and SVGIG (reference sequence). This CDR3 contains 13 residues. Trimming shortened V by 5 bases and J by 5 bases, and 13 bases separated the two germline ends. The covered CDR3 bases are TGTGCCTGGGACAGGACGAACGAAAACATT. This translates into CAWDRTNENI. In full, the CDR3 reads CAWDRTNENIQYF.

A remark on this clone: A junction end diverges from the germline sequence, so it may reflect a read error. This CDR3 is also generated by other DNA sequences in the sample. CDR3 DNA (partial): TGTGCCAGCAGCCCGGAGGGGTCTGGAAACACA. It translates to CASSPEGSGNT. The CDR3 as a whole reads CASSPEGSGNTIYF. This chain uses TRBV7-9 with TRBJ1-3, with TRBD1 as a possible D gene (5 bases). The read halts 3 residues ahead of the CDR3 end, with the missing end drawn from the germline J gene. CDR1 is SEHNR and CDR2 is FQNEAQ in the germline V gene (reference sequence). The CDR3 length is 14 residues.

This clone was seen at least ten times. The DNA ends 3 residues before the CDR3 does, and the rest of the CDR3 is filled in from the germline J gene. Other DNA sequences in this sample translate to the same CDR3. This sequence joins TRBV20-1 and TRBJ2-5, with D tentatively TRBD2 (6 bases). Germline V gene data show CDR1 as DFQATT and CDR2 as SNEGSKA (reference sequence). CDR3 length: 13 residues. V dropped 6 bases and J dropped 3 bases, with 14 bases sitting between them. The CDR3 sequence: CSALRDSKETQYF. Incomplete CDR3 DNA: TGCAGTGCCCTACGGGACTCCAAAGAGACC.

This clone was recorded at least ten times. With the read ending 3 residues before the CDR3 end, the germline J gene is used to fill in that end. The chain joins TRBV28 to TRBJ1-4, with 7 bases identical to TRBD1. The CDR3 covers 13 residues. Germline-derived CDR1 and CDR2 are MDHEN and SYDVKM. V trimming: 8 bases; J trimming: 7 bases; junction bases outside the gene matches: 7. The CDR3 DNA, read in part, is TGTGCCAGCGTGGGACAGACTCGTGAAAAA. It yields the protein CASVGQTREK. Given in full, the CDR3 is CASVGQTREKLFF.

This clone came up many times. The read finishes 3 residues shy of the CDR3 end, and the germline J gene is used to complete it. The gene calls are TRBV12-3 or TRBV12-4 and TRBJ2-3, with TRBD2 identical over 9 bases. The J segment lost 6 bases and the V segment lost 5 bases, leaving 9 bases of the junction unmatched. This CDR3 comprises 15 residues. The covered CDR3 bases are TGTGCCAGCAGTCATTTCGGGCGGGAGGGTGATACG. It yields the protein CASSHFGREGDT. The whole CDR3 protein is CASSHFGREGDTQYF.

This clone came up a few times. Read sequence stops 3 residues before the CDR3 end, and the germline J gene provides the missing end. This chain connects TRBV20-1 to TRBJ1-1, with D perhaps TRBD1 (5 bases). The CDR3 is 11 residues long. Germline CDR1 DFQATT, CDR2 SNEGSKA (reference sequence). The CDR3 here is CSATRRDLAFF. The DNA read from the CDR3 is TGCAGTGCTACACGCCGGGACTTG.

In this sample, this clone turned up many times. The read terminates 3 residues ahead of where the CDR3 ends, so the germline J gene completes it. This chain connects TRBV7-3 to TRBJ2-1, with TRBD2 matching over 9 bases. Trimming cost V 2 bases and J 4 bases; bases outside gene matches: 9. The germline gives CDR1 SGHTA, CDR2 FQGTGA. CDR3 length equals 17 residues. Incomplete CDR3 DNA: TGTGCCAGCAGCTTACTACCTAGCGGGAAACCTTACAATGAG. It specifies CASSLLPSGKPYNE. The entire CDR3 is CASSLLPSGKPYNEQFF.

In its sample, this clone was seen many times. Read sequence stops 3 residues before the CDR3 end, and the germline J gene provides the missing end. The V call is TRBV7-8, the J call TRBJ2-7; D possibly corresponds to TRBD2 (5 bases). Germline CDR1 is SGHVS and CDR2 is FQNEAQ. Trimming took 2 bases from V and 0 from J, leaving 11 bases between them. The CDR3 extends over 15 amino acids. The chain's CDR3 is CASSLSKRLSYEQYF. Incomplete CDR3 DNA: TGTGCCAGCAGCTTATCAAAGCGGCTCTCCTACGAG.

By sample share, this clone is medium-sized. The CDR3 end falls 3 residues outside the read, so it is completed with the germline J gene. The chain combines TRBV29-1 with TRBJ2-7; a weak D match, TRBD2 (5 bases). CDR3 size: 11 residues. Per the germline V gene, CDR1 is SQVTM and CDR2 is ANQGSEA. The sequenced part of the CDR3 DNA is TGCAGTACTACTAGTGGGTACGAG. Protein sequence: CSTTSGYE. The entire CDR3 sequence reads CSTTSGYEQYF.

This clone was seen many times. The read stops 3 residues short of the end of the CDR3; the missing end is completed from the germline J gene. The rearrangement links TRBV11-3 to TRBJ2-7; TRBD2 is a possible D gene (7 bases). This CDR3 comprises 12 residues. The ends were cut back, 5 bases at V and 6 bases at J, with 11 bases in the middle. Per germline, CDR1 SGHNT and CDR2 YENEEA. CDR3 DNA, as far as it was read: TGTGCCAGCAGCAAAGGGGGGGCCGAG. Protein sequence: CASSKGGAE. The full-length CDR3 reads as CASSKGGAEQYF.

This clone was detected many times. The sequenced CDR3 bases are TGCGCCAGCAGCGCGGAGCCCTCCTCCTACAATGAG. Its translation: CASSAEPSSYNE. The full CDR3 reads CASSAEPSSYNEQFF. The rearrangement joins TRBV5-1 to TRBJ2-1; D is unresolved. The sequenced fragment ends 3 residues before the CDR3 boundary, so the rest is inferred from the germline J gene. Germline V lookup: CDR1 SGHRS, CDR2 YFSETQ. V lost 4 bases, J lost 0 bases, and 11 bases lay in between. The length of the CDR3 is 15 residues.

This clone appeared many times. The read falls 3 residues short of the CDR3 end, and the missing part is taken from the germline J gene. J is TRBJ2-7 and V is TRBV5-1; D gene ambiguous. Trimming shortened V by 1 base and J by 3 bases, and 8 bases separated the two germline ends. From germline, CDR1 is SGHRS and CDR2 YFSETQ. CDR3 size: 13 residues. CDR3: CASSLTVVYEQYF. CDR3 DNA, as far as it was read: TGCGCCAGCAGCTTGACGGTTGTCTACGAG.